One and the same sample provided the 28 T cell receptor beta chains below, sequenced in a study of early T cells in non-severe SARS-CoV-2 infection. TCRdb fed the 5' RACE reads into MiXCR, producing one record per CDR3 protein. The data hold 70,000 or so distinct CDR3 sequences, with approximately 13% observed a single time. Input material: whole blood. These receptor sequences come from an adult who was a healthcare worker with PCR-confirmed SARS-CoV-2 infection or an uninfected control (not recorded which).

On this clonotype: Given a much more abundant clone one base away, this may be a read error. The chain joins TRBV20-1 to TRBJ2-7; possibly TRBD2 for D (6 bases). Looked up from germline, CDR1 is DFQATT and CDR2 is SNEGSKA (reference sequence). With 4 bases removed from V and 6 bases from J, the gap between germline ends came to 16 bases. This CDR3 is 13 amino acids long. As DNA, the CDR3 is TGCAGTGCTAAAGAAGCGGGCCCGAGCGAGCAGTACTTC. Translated, it gives CSAKEAGPSEQYF.

This sequence joins TRBV24-1 and TRBJ2-1, with a weak D call TRBD2 (5 bases). The CDR3 has 12 amino acids. Trimming stripped 5 bases from V and 5 bases from J, with 6 bases between. Germline V gives CDR1 KGHDR, CDR2 SFDVKD. In nucleotides, the CDR3 is TGTGCCACCAGTGTCGGGAACAATGAGCAGTTCTTC. This encodes CATSVGNNEQFF.

This clonotype has ten or more counts. This chain links TRBV5-1 with TRBJ1-6; 10 positions match TRBD1. The CDR3 sequence is 19 residues long. V gave up 4 bases and J gave up 7 bases; unmatched junction bases: 17. CDR1 and CDR2 from the germline V gene are SGHRS and YFSETQ. CDR3 protein: CASSTSGTGVILRNSPLHF. CDR3 sequence (DNA): TGCGCCAGCAGCACCTCCGGGACAGGGGTGATCCTGAGGAATTCACCCCTCCACTTT.

This clonotype was picked up many times. The chain recombines TRBV6-4 with TRBJ2-6; D is possibly TRBD1 (6 bases). This CDR3 spans 14 amino acids. Germline V gene data show CDR1 as MRHNA and CDR2 as SNTAGT. Between the trimmed V and J ends, which lost 2 bases and 10 bases, there was a span of 12 bases. This CDR3 is CASSDGEQGNVLTF. CDR3 DNA sequence: TGTGCCAGCAGTGACGGGGAACAGGGAAACGTCCTGACTTTC.

The table lists this clonotype with many counts. The chain recombines TRBV24-1 with TRBJ2-1, with 8 bases lining up with TRBD1. CDR1 is KGHDR, CDR2 SFDVKD, per germline. V lost 2 bases and J lost 7; bases outside the gene matches: 12. The CDR3 covers 17 residues. CDR3 nucleotide sequence: TGTGCCACCAGTGATTCTTCCGGACAGGGTTTTGTTAATGAGCAGTTCTTC. Protein: CATSDSSGQGFVNEQFF.

This clonotype was counted many times. The chain links TRBV18 to TRBJ2-1; no firm D call. V was cut by 3 bases and J by 7 bases, with 10 bases left in between. Looked up from germline, CDR1 is KGHSH and CDR2 is LQKENI. This CDR3 is built from 13 residues. CDR3 nucleotide sequence: TGTGCCAGCTCACCGGGTCTTGAGAATGAGCAGTTCTTC. Its translation is CASSPGLENEQFF.

This clonotype was seen many times. This chain joins TRBV20-1 and TRBJ2-3, with 10 nucleotides matching TRBD2. Losses at the gene ends were 2 bases for V and 7 bases for J; bases not matched to a gene: 9. The V gene's germline CDR1 is DFQATT and CDR2 SNEGSKA (reference sequence). The CDR3 is 15 residues long. DNA for the CDR3: TGCAGTGCTAGACGGCTAGCGGGAGAAGTACATACGCAGTATTTT. Translating gives CSARRLAGEVHTQYF.

This clonotype came up once. The genes are TRBV2 and TRBJ2-1; 9 bases fit TRBD2. Germline V gene data show CDR1 as SNHLY and CDR2 as FYNNEI. This CDR3 has 15 residues. Germline trimming cut 3 bases from V and 4 bases from J; bases unmatched to any gene: 4. The CDR3 sequence: CASSDSGSQYNEQFF. The CDR3 bases are TGTGCCAGCAGTGATAGCGGGAGCCAGTACAATGAGCAGTTCTTC.

This clonotype was counted ten times or more. The chain uses TRBV12-3 or TRBV12-4 and TRBJ1-5; no definite D call. The CDR3 consists of 13 residues. With 5 bases removed from V and 4 bases from J, the gap between germline ends came to 9 bases. CDR3 DNA sequence: TGTGCCAGCAGTCCTCACCCGAATCAGCCCCAGCATTTT. It translates to CASSPHPNQPQHF.

Many counts were recorded for this clonotype. The chain employs TRBV11-2 and TRBJ2-5, with D uncertain. Germline values: CDR1 SGHAT, CDR2 FQNNGV. Trimming shortened V by 6 bases and J by 5 bases, and 13 bases separated the two germline ends. The CDR3 runs 13 residues. The CDR3: CASSKGILETQYF. The CDR3 DNA reads as TGTGCCAGCAGTAAAGGGATTCTGGAGACCCAGTACTTC.

This clonotype was observed a handful of times. The J gene is TRBJ1-2, the V gene TRBV10-3, with 7 bases that match TRBD1. The germline CDR1 and CDR2 sequences are ENHRY and SYGVKD. The CDR3 is 12 amino acids. V gave up 10 bases and J gave up 0 bases; unmatched junction bases: 2. CDR3 protein: CATGQTNYGYTF. In nucleotides, the CDR3 is TGTGCCACGGGACAGACTAACTATGGCTACACCTTC.

This clonotype was detected ten times or more. The V and J genes are TRBV12-3 or TRBV12-4 and TRBJ2-7; 7 bases fit TRBD1. The CDR3 runs 12 residues. V shed 5 bases and J 4 bases; nucleotides not matched to a gene: 2. The CDR3 sequence is CASSRQGYEQYF. The CDR3 bases are TGTGCCAGCAGTCGACAGGGTTACGAGCAGTACTTC.

This rearrangement joins TRBV19 to TRBJ1-5; D might be TRBD1 (6 bases). CDR1 is LNHDA and CDR2 is SQIVND in the germline V gene (reference sequence). Trimming removed 5 bases at V and 0 bases at J, with 11 bases between. The CDR3 sequence is 15 residues long. The CDR3 here is CASSFGQPSNQPQHF. The CDR3, as DNA: TGTGCCAGTAGTTTCGGACAGCCTAGCAATCAGCCCCAGCATTTT.

Many counts were recorded for this clonotype. The chain carries TRBV12-3 or TRBV12-4 and TRBJ2-4; 14 bases are a match to TRBD2. This CDR3 has 16 residues. J was trimmed by 1 base and V by 4 bases; bases with no gene match: 0. The CDR3 DNA is TGTGCCAGCAGTTGGACTAGCGGGAGGGCCAAAAACATTCAGTACTTC. Translating gives CASSWTSGRAKNIQYF.

This clonotype has a count of ten or more. The chain combines TRBV19 with TRBJ2-1, with 12 bases matching TRBD2. V shed 5 bases, J shed 8 bases, and the junction held 10 bases outside the gene matches. Germline CDR1 and CDR2: LNHDA and SQIVND (reference sequence). CDR3 size: 16 residues. CDR3 sequence (DNA): TGTGCCAGTAGTCCGCTGACTAGCGGGAGTGTCTATGAGCAGTTCTTC. This gives the protein CASSPLTSGSVYEQFF.

This clonotype was seen ten or more times. The chain joins TRBV29-1 to TRBJ2-7; 8 nucleotides align to TRBD2. CDR3 length: 11 residues. Trimming took 6 bases from V and 2 from J; bases not matched to a gene: 0. From germline, CDR1 is SQVTM and CDR2 ANQGSEA. The CDR3 spells CSVTSAYEQYF. As DNA, the CDR3 is TGCAGCGTGACTAGCGCCTACGAGCAGTACTTC.

This clonotype was found many times. The rearrangement joins TRBV25-1 to TRBJ2-2, with a weak D call TRBD2 (6 bases). The CDR3 contains 17 residues. Between the trimmed V and J ends, which lost 0 bases and 0 bases, there was a span of 11 bases. Germline V gene data show CDR1 as MGHDK and CDR2 as SYGVNS. For the CDR3, the DNA is TGTGCCAGCAGTGAATATTCAGGCGGGACGAACACCGGGGAGCTGTTTTTT. Protein product: CASSEYSGGTNTGELFF. Drawing the rest from reference TRBV25-1 and TRBJ2-2, the complete variable domain is EADIYQTPRYLVIGTGKKITLECSQTMGHDKMYWYQQDPGMELHLIHYSYGVNSTEKGDLSSESTVSRIRTEHFPLTLESARPSHTSQYLCASSEYSGGTNTGELFFGEGSRLTVL.

In its sample, this clonotype was seen many times. The V gene is TRBV6-2 or TRBV6-3, the J gene TRBJ2-2; D remains unclear. CDR3 size: 18 residues. Germline loops: CDR1 MNHEY, CDR2 SVGEGT. V lost 5 bases, J lost 1 base, and 20 bases lay in between. The CDR3 loop is CASSRLPPLGRNTGELFF. For the CDR3, the DNA is TGTGCCAGCAGTCGTCTTCCTCCGTTGGGCAGGAACACCGGGGAGCTGTTTTTT.

The sample holds many counts of this clonotype. The chain joins TRBV28 to TRBJ1-5; maybe TRBD1 (6 bases). Germline-derived CDR1 and CDR2 are MDHEN and SYDVKM. V lost 5 bases, J lost 0 bases, and 14 bases lay in between. This CDR3 has 16 amino acids. In DNA form, the CDR3 reads TGTGCCAGCAGTAAGGGGGGCCCGCATAGCAATCAGCCCCAGCATTTT. As protein: CASSKGGPHSNQPQHF.

This clonotype was observed many times. This chain's CDR3 is CASSGSTAATGELFF. The CDR3 region has the DNA TGTGCCAGCAGCGGGTCTACCGCCGCCACCGGGGAGCTGTTTTTT. This chain connects TRBV9 to TRBJ2-2; D remains ambiguous. V lost 3 bases and J lost 4, with 13 bases in between. Germline V gene data show CDR1 as SGDLS and CDR2 as YYNGEE. The CDR3 has 15 residues.

The V call is TRBV5-5, the J call TRBJ1-1; the D is unclear. V lost 0 bases and J lost 3, with 6 bases in between. CDR3 length: 13 residues. Per germline, CDR1 SGHKS and CDR2 YYEKEE (reference sequence). The CDR3 loop reads CASSLESYTEAFF. DNA for the CDR3: TGTGCCAGCAGCTTGGAGTCGTACACTGAAGCTTTCTTT.

In this sample, this clonotype turned up many times. The chain employs TRBV6-4 and TRBJ2-2, with TRBD1 as a possible D gene (5 bases). Per the germline V gene, CDR1 is MRHNA and CDR2 is SNTAGT. The V end lost 6 bases, the J end lost 5 bases, and 10 bases lay between the germline ends. The CDR3 contains 13 residues. The CDR3 DNA is TGTGCCAGCAGCGAAAAGGGGACCGGGGAGCTGTTTTTT. Amino acid sequence: CASSEKGTGELFF.

This clonotype has ten or more counts. The gene calls are TRBV27 and TRBJ2-1, with D tentatively TRBD1 (6 bases). Germline assignment: CDR1 MNHEY and CDR2 SMNVEV (reference sequence). The CDR3 covers 15 residues. Trimming stripped 5 bases from V and 0 bases from J, with 11 bases between. CDR3: CASSIQGSSYNEQFF. The CDR3 coding sequence is TGTGCCAGCAGTATCCAGGGGAGCTCCTACAATGAGCAGTTCTTC.

The table lists this clonotype with many counts. The J gene is TRBJ2-7, the V gene TRBV5-1, with D possibly being TRBD1 or TRBD2 (6 bases each). Germline V gene sequence: CDR1 SGHRS, CDR2 YFSETQ. V lost 3 bases and J 6 bases, leaving 16 bases between the germline ends. The CDR3 extends over 14 amino acids. The CDR3 DNA sequence: TGCGCCAGCAGCTCCGGTCGGGGGCGGATCGAGCAGTACTTC. Translating gives CASSSGRGRIEQYF.

The chain joins TRBV10-3 to TRBJ1-2; 8 bases agree with TRBD1. V lost 2 bases to trimming and J lost 13 bases; unmatched junction nucleotides: 9. CDR1 is ENHRY and CDR2 is SYGVKD in the germline V gene. The length of the CDR3 is 13 residues. DNA for the CDR3: TGTGCCATCAGTGAGAATGGACAGGGTATAGGCACCTTC. This gives the protein CAISENGQGIGTF.

This clonotype was observed many times. The chain employs TRBV7-2 and TRBJ2-7; perhaps D is TRBD1 or TRBD2 (6 bases each). This CDR3 contains 15 residues. Per the germline V gene, CDR1 is SGHTA and CDR2 is FQGNSA. Trimming took off 8 bases at V and 1 base at J, with 18 bases between the two ends. The CDR3 DNA is TGTGCCAGCGTTCCCAACAGGGAGGCTTCCTACGAGCAGTACTTC. This codes for CASVPNREASYEQYF. The full variable domain, with the rest looked up from reference TRBV7-2 and TRBJ2-7, is GAGVSQSPSNKVTEKGKDVELRCDPISGHTALYWYRQSLGQGLEFLIYFQGNSAPDKSGLPSDRFSAERTGGSVSTLTIQRTQQEDSAVYLCASVPNREASYEQYFGPGTRLTVT.

This clonotype was detected many times. The V and J genes are TRBV5-1 and TRBJ1-1; no definite D call. The CDR3 runs to 15 residues. V was clipped by 0 bases and J by 0 bases, with 9 bases between them. The V gene's germline CDR1 is SGHRS and CDR2 YFSETQ. The CDR3 region is CASSLAVPLNTEAFF. For the CDR3, the DNA is TGCGCCAGCAGCTTGGCCGTTCCCTTGAACACTGAAGCTTTCTTT. Full variable domain (outside the CDR3, taken from reference TRBV5-1 and TRBJ1-1): KAGVTQTPRYLIKTRGQQVTLSCSPISGHRSVSWYQQTPGQGLQFLFEYFSETQRNKGNFPGRFSGRQFSNSRSEMNVSTLELGDSALYLCASSLAVPLNTEAFFGQGTRLTVV.

This clonotype was detected many times. The gene calls are TRBV2 and TRBJ2-5, with unresolved D. Trimming removed 8 bases at V and 4 bases at J, with 17 bases between. This CDR3 comprises 14 residues. Germline V gene sequence: CDR1 SNHLY, CDR2 FYNNEI. The CDR3 protein is CASDRRRNPETQYF. In DNA form, the CDR3 reads TGTGCCAGCGACCGACGGAGAAACCCAGAGACCCAGTACTTC. The complete variable domain, with remaining parts taken from reference TRBV2 and TRBJ2-5, reads EPEVTQTPSHQVTQMGQEVILRCVPISNHLYFYWYRQILGQKVEFLVSFYNNEISEKSEIFDDQFSVERPDGSNFTLKIRSTKLEDSAMYFCASDRRRNPETQYFGPGTRLLVL.